This TCR beta chain stems from a study of glioma-infiltrating T cells after dendritic cell vaccination. Study as a whole: At biweekly intervals, patients got three intradermal dendritic cell vaccine injections.

The time point was: after dendritic cell vaccination, including at tumor progression/relapse. Worth noting for this clone: Its target is not known.

TCRdb keeps only in-frame clones here, not all; method: immunoSEQ multiplex PCR. The sample holds tens of thousands of clones, roughly 84% seen once. Overall study findings and caveats: Few patients contributed both blood and tumor specimens.

With 6 bases removed from V and 5 bases from J, the gap between germline ends came to 21 bases. Germline V gives CDR1 GTSNPN, CDR2 SVGIG (reference sequence). This CDR3 comprises 15 residues. The chain links TRBV30 to TRBJ2-3; TRBD1 might be the D (7 bases). Sequenced here: blood, sampled after dendritic cell vaccination. This TCR derives from a human donor with glioblastoma. CDR3 region: CACIARQGGGDTQYF. As DNA, the CDR3 is TGTGCCTGTATAGCAAGGCAGGGGGGAGGAGATACGCAGTATTTT. Full variable domain (missing parts from reference TRBV30 and TRBJ2-3): SQTIHQWPATLVQPVGSPLSLECTVEGTSNPNLYWYRQAAGRGLQLLFYSVGIGQISSEVPQNLSASRPQDRQFILSSKKLLLSDSGFYLCACIARQGGGDTQYFGPGTRLTVL.